Below are 6 T cell receptor beta chains sequenced from a single sample in a study of blood T cell repertoires in COVID-19. The protocol was immunoSEQ multiplex PCR, while the TCRdb copy is restricted to in-frame clones and leaves out a portion. The data show 70,000 or so clones, with about 88% seen just once and about 1.5% held by the top ten. Input material: peripheral blood. All receptors come from a man between 45 and 60 years old with acute or convalescent COVID-19.

The chain is built from TRBV6-2 or TRBV6-3 and TRBJ2-7; a possible D gene is TRBD2 (5 bases). V gave up 2 bases and J gave up 4 bases, with 6 bases separating them. CDR3 length: 12 amino acids. Per germline, CDR1 MNHEY and CDR2 SVGEGT. For the CDR3, the DNA is TGTGCCAGCAGTTACCGAGGGTACGAGCAGTACGTC. Translated, it gives CASSYRGYEQYV.

The chain recombines TRBV13 with TRBJ1-1; 9 nucleotides line up with TRBD1. The CDR3 extends over 16 amino acids. Per germline, CDR1 PRHDT and CDR2 FYEKMQ (reference sequence). J was trimmed by 6 bases and V by 5 bases; bases with no gene match: 13. The CDR3 bases are TGTGCCAGCAGCCCCCAACAGGGGGCAGGAGTGGCTGAAGCTTTCTTT. Protein: CASSPQQGAGVAEAFF.

This sequence joins TRBV5-6 and TRBJ1-3; tentatively, D is TRBD1 (5 bases). The germline V and J ends were trimmed by 4 bases and 2 bases, with 7 bases remaining between them. The CDR3 loop spans 13 amino acids. Germline V lookup: CDR1 SGHDT, CDR2 YYEEEE. CDR3 protein: CASSPRAGNTIYF. In nucleotides, the CDR3 is TGTGCCAGCAGCCCCAGGGCTGGAAACACCATATATTTT.

V gene TRBV4-1 combines with J gene TRBJ1-1; TRBD1 matches at 11 bases. The ends lost 5 bases at V and 5 bases at J; junction bases unmatched: 16. CDR3 length: 18 amino acids. Germline CDR1 reads MGHRA; CDR2 reads YSYEKL. CDR3 amino acids: CASSSPPGTGGRWTEAFF. CDR3 coding DNA: TGCGCCAGCAGCTCCCCTCCCGGGACAGGGGGAAGATGGACTGAAGCTTTCTTT.

CDR3: CASSFSGSTYNEQFF. The CDR3 coding sequence is TGTGCCAGCAGCTTTAGCGGGAGTACCTACAATGAGCAGTTCTTC. The J gene is TRBJ2-1, the V gene TRBV7-6; 9 positions match TRBD2. Trimming removed 3 bases from V and 2 bases from J; junction bases left unmatched: 2. The CDR3 contains 15 residues. Germline V lookup: CDR1 SGHVS, CDR2 FNYEAQ.

Only one count was recorded for this clone. This chain uses TRBV7-8 with TRBJ2-7; D may be TRBD1 (5 bases). The CDR3 runs 13 residues. CDR1 is SGHVS and CDR2 is FQNEAQ in the germline V gene. V dropped 1 base and J dropped 4 bases, with 8 bases sitting between them. Here the CDR3 reads CASSLGRQYEQYV. The CDR3 bases are TGTGCCAGCAGCTTAGGGAGACAGTACGAGCAGTACGTC.